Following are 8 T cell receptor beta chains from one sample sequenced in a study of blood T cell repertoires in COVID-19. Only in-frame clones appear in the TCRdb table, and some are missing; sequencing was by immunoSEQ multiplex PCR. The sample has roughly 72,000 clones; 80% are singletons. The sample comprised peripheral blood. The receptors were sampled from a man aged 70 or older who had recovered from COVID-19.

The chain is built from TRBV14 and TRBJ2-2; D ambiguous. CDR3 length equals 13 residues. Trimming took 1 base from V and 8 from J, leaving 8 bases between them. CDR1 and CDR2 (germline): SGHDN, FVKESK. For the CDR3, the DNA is TGTGCCAGCAGCCAAGCCCCTTTTGGGGAGCTGTTTTTT. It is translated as CASSQAPFGELFF.

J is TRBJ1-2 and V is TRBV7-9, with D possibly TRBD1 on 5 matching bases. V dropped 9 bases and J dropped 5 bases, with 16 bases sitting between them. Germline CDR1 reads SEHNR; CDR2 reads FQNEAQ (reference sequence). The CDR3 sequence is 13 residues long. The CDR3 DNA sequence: TGTGCCAGTTCATTGGGGGGGTCGTATGGCTACACCTTC. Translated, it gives CASSLGGSYGYTF.

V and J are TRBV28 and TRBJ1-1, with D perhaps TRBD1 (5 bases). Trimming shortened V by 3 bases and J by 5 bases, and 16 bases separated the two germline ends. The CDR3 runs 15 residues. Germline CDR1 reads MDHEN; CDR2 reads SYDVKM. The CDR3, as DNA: TGTGCCAGCAGTTTTAATCTGGGACGGGGGACTGAAGCTTTCTTT. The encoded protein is CASSFNLGRGTEAFF.

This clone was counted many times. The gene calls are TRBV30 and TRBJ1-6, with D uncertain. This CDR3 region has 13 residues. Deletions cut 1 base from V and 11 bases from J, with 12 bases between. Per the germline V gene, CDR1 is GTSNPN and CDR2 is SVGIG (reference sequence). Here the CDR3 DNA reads TGTGCCTGGAGTGAGGCCACGGGAACACCCCTCCACTTT. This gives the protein CAWSEATGTPLHF.

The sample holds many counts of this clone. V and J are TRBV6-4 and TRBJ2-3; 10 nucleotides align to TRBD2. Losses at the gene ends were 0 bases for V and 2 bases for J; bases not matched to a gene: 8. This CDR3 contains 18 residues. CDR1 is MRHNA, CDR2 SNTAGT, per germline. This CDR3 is CASSDSFSLAGDTDTQYF. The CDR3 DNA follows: TGTGCCAGCAGTGACTCATTCTCCCTAGCGGGGGACACAGATACGCAGTATTTT.

CDR3: CASTSNEAFF. DNA for the CDR3: TGTGCCAGCACCTCTAATGAAGCTTTCTTT. The chain combines TRBV7-9 with TRBJ1-1; no reliable D call. This CDR3 contains 10 residues. Trimming stripped 7 bases from V and 7 bases from J, with 7 bases between. Germline V gives CDR1 SEHNR, CDR2 FQNEAQ (reference sequence).

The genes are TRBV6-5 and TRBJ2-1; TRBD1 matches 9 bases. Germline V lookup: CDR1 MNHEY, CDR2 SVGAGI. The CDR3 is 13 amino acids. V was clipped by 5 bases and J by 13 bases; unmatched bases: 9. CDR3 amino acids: CASSRVGTGFQFF. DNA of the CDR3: TGTGCCAGCAGTCGAGTCGGGACAGGGTTTCAGTTCTTC.

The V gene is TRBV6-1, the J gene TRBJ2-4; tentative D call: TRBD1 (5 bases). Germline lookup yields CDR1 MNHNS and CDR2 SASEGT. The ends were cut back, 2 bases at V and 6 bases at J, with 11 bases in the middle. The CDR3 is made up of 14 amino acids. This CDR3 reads CASSEPFRVNIQYF. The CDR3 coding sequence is TGTGCCAGCAGTGAACCCTTCAGGGTAAACATTCAGTACTTC.